This entry lists 7 T cell receptor beta chains sequenced from one sample in a study of cytomegalovirus exposure and HLA in healthy donors. This PCR relied on a set of 60 Vbeta primers and 13 Jbeta primers. The protocol was immunoSEQ multiplex PCR, while the TCRdb copy is restricted to in-frame clones and leaves out a portion. The sample shows under 200,000 clones, about 80% of them seen only once. Sequenced material: PBMCs. These receptors were obtained from a young man in good health and CMV-seronegative.

CDR3 DNA: TGCAGCGCCGTATTTCAGGGGGGCTACACCTTC. As protein: CSAVFQGGYTF. The chain has TRBV29-1 and TRBJ1-2; D is possibly TRBD1 (6 bases). The CDR3 is 11 residues long. Trimming cost V 7 bases and J 8 bases, with 14 bases left between them. In germline, CDR1 is SQVTM, CDR2 ANQGSEA.

The rearrangement uses TRBV10-3 and TRBJ1-2, with 10 nucleotides matching TRBD1. Trimming removed 10 bases from V and 9 bases from J; junction bases left unmatched: 17. The CDR3 runs 15 residues. Germline CDR1 is ENHRY and CDR2 is SYGVKD. The CDR3 nucleotides are TGTGCCAGCGCGGCCGGGACAGGGGAACTCGGGCGCTACACCTTC. Translating gives CASAAGTGELGRYTF.

This chain links TRBV7-9 with TRBJ1-2, with D possibly matching TRBD1 (6 bases). CDR1 is SEHNR, CDR2 FQNEAQ, per germline (reference sequence). V shed 6 bases and J shed 0 bases, with 14 bases lying between them. The length of the CDR3 is 15 residues. Written as DNA, the CDR3 is TGTGCCAGCAGAATCACAGGGTTTACTAACTATGGCTACACCTTC. Protein product: CASRITGFTNYGYTF. The full variable domain, rest sourced from reference TRBV7-9 and TRBJ1-2, is DTGVSQNPRHKITKRGQNVTFRCDPISEHNRLYWYRQTLGQGPEFLTYFQNEAQLEKSRLLSDRFSAERPKGSFSTLEIQRTEQGDSAMYLCASRITGFTNYGYTFGSGTRLTVV.

This clone appeared a single time. The chain recombines TRBV10-1 with TRBJ1-5; possible D gene TRBD1, 6 bases. Germline V gene data show CDR1 as WNHNN and CDR2 as SYGVQD (reference sequence). This CDR3 spans 17 amino acids. Deletions cut 8 bases from V and 4 bases from J, with 24 bases between. CDR3 region: CASGEPRDNGWNQPQHF. CDR3 sequence (DNA): TGCGCCAGCGGGGAGCCCCGGGACAACGGATGGAATCAGCCCCAGCATTTT.

This rearrangement joins TRBV7-2 to TRBJ2-2, with D tentatively TRBD2 (6 bases). Germline CDR1 SGHTA, CDR2 FQGNSA. V dropped 3 bases and J dropped 4 bases, with 9 bases sitting between them. This CDR3 is built from 14 residues. The CDR3 loop reads CASSFGGSTGELFF. In nucleotides, the CDR3 is TGTGCCAGCAGCTTTGGGGGGAGCACCGGGGAGCTGTTTTTT.

The chain couples TRBV5-1 to TRBJ2-3; the match to TRBD2 covers 8 bases. Germline assignment: CDR1 SGHRS and CDR2 YFSETQ. CDR3 length: 16 amino acids. The V segment lost 1 base and the J segment 1 base; nucleotides outside the gene matches: 5. CDR3 residues: CASSLPTSARTDTQYF. The CDR3 DNA follows: TGCGCCAGCAGCTTGCCGACTAGCGCCCGCACAGATACGCAGTATTTT. Variable domain in full (rest from reference TRBV5-1 and TRBJ2-3): KAGVTQTPRYLIKTRGQQVTLSCSPISGHRSVSWYQQTPGQGLQFLFEYFSETQRNKGNFPGRFSGRQFSNSRSEMNVSTLELGDSALYLCASSLPTSARTDTQYFGPGTRLTVL.

The rearrangement joins TRBV4-1 to TRBJ1-4; perhaps TRBD1 as D (5 bases). This CDR3 region has 14 residues. CDR1 is MGHRA and CDR2 is YSYEKL in the germline V gene. Trimming took off 7 bases at V and 1 base at J, with 10 bases between the two ends. In nucleotides, the CDR3 is TGCGCCAGCACCTCAAGGGGAACTAATGAAAAACTGTTTTTT. Translated: CASTSRGTNEKLFF.